Presented here are 15 T cell receptor beta chains from one specimen sequenced in a study of blood T cells in healthy people across ages. Together with a sample-barcoded 5' primer, a J-beta primer mix was included in a second PCR lasting about 7 to 11 cycles. In TCRdb, the 5' RACE reads were re-called with MiXCR into one record per CDR3 protein. Among about 940,000 distinct CDR3 sequences listed, roughly 48% were seen once. The sample comprised blood. These receptors were taken from a man aged 30-40 years in good health.

V and J are TRBV5-1 and TRBJ2-7, with 8 bases matching TRBD1. V dropped 3 bases and J dropped 2; count of bases not matched to a gene: 4. The CDR3 is 14 residues long. Germline CDR1 reads SGHRS; CDR2 reads YFSETQ. In DNA form, the CDR3 reads TGCGCCAGCAGCTCGGGACAGGAAGCCTACGAGCAGTACTTC. Translated: CASSSGQEAYEQYF.

This clonotype was counted between two and nine times. The rearrangement uses TRBV9 and TRBJ2-5; D perhaps matches TRBD2 (6 bases). V dropped 3 bases and J dropped 5 bases, with 14 bases sitting between them. CDR3 length: 14 residues. Germline V gene data show CDR1 as SGDLS and CDR2 as YYNGEE. CDR3 in amino acids: CASSGPSARETQYF. The CDR3 nucleotides are TGTGCCAGCAGCGGACCTAGCGCGAGGGAGACCCAGTACTTC.

This clonotype has a handful of counts. The chain combines TRBV12-3 or TRBV12-4 with TRBJ2-7, with 7 bases identical to TRBD1. With V trimmed by 4 bases and J by 0 bases, 9 bases remained unmatched. The CDR3 contains 16 residues. Here the CDR3 reads CASSSTRDSRSYEQYF. The CDR3 bases are TGTGCCAGCAGTTCGACCCGGGACAGCCGCTCCTACGAGCAGTACTTC.

The table lists this clonotype with a few counts. This chain joins TRBV12-3 or TRBV12-4 and TRBJ2-5; tentatively, D is TRBD2 (6 bases). The V end was cut by 3 bases, the J end by 5 bases, with 16 bases between. CDR3 length: 15 amino acids. DNA of the CDR3: TGTGCCAGCAGTTTGCATCGGGACTCCGCGGAGACCCAGTACTTC. The encoded protein is CASSLHRDSAETQYF.

The J gene is TRBJ2-3, the V gene TRBV5-1; TRBD2 matches 12 bases. In germline, CDR1 is SGHRS, CDR2 YFSETQ. This CDR3 comprises 17 residues. V dropped 4 bases and J dropped 6; count of bases not matched to a gene: 12. CDR3 residues: CASSRVASGGAVDTQYF. The CDR3 DNA sequence: TGCGCCAGCAGCAGGGTGGCTAGCGGGGGGGCCGTGGATACGCAGTATTTT.

This clonotype occurred a few times. The V call is TRBV6-5, the J call TRBJ1-2; TRBD1 aligns across 9 bases. The V and J ends lost 4 bases and 4 bases, in that order; junction bases with no gene match: 16. Per germline, CDR1 MNHEY and CDR2 SVGAGI. The CDR3 extends over 18 amino acids. The CDR3 coding sequence is TGTGCCAGCAGTTCCCCTCCGGGACAGGGACGATTGGGCTATGGCTACACCTTC. Encoded protein: CASSSPPGQGRLGYGYTF.

This clonotype was detected only a few times. A clone one base away is much larger, so this may be a read error. The chain combines TRBV3-1 with TRBJ2-1; the match to TRBD2 covers 7 bases. The DNA end is a closer match to TRBJ2-7, so the J assignment may be wrong. This CDR3 comprises 16 residues. The germline V gene has CDR1 LGHDT and CDR2 YNNKEL (reference sequence). The CDR3 region has the DNA TGTGCCAGCAGCCAAGAATGGCGGGAGCCCTACAATGAGCAGTACTTC. This codes for CASSQEWREPYNEQYF.

This chain links TRBV30 with TRBJ2-7, with 7 bases fitting TRBD1. The J segment lost 6 bases and the V segment lost 3 bases, leaving 17 bases of the junction unmatched. The CDR3 is made up of 16 amino acids. Germline CDR1 GTSNPN, CDR2 SVGIG (reference sequence). The CDR3 DNA reads as TGTGCCTGGAGGAAGGGCCGGGACAGACCCTCGGGCGAGCAGTACTTC. Its translation is CAWRKGRDRPSGEQYF.

The sample holds many counts of this clonotype. The rearrangement links TRBV28 to TRBJ1-2; D gene unclear. CDR1 is MDHEN, CDR2 SYDVKM, per germline. The CDR3 extends over 13 amino acids. Trimming stripped 7 bases from V and 5 bases from J, with 14 bases between. The CDR3 spells CASKIGSMYGYTF. The CDR3 DNA follows: TGTGCCAGCAAGATAGGGTCTATGTATGGCTACACCTTC.

This clonotype was observed once. The chain combines TRBV6-2 or TRBV6-3 with TRBJ1-6, with D perhaps matching TRBD1 (6 bases). Trimming removed 7 bases at V and 6 bases at J, with 19 bases between. CDR1 and CDR2 from the germline V gene are MNHEY and SVGEGT. This CDR3 comprises 16 residues. CDR3: CASTSVLDSPNSPLHF. For the CDR3, the DNA is TGTGCCAGCACTAGCGTCTTGGACAGCCCTAATTCACCCCTCCACTTT.

The chain links TRBV5-1 to TRBJ1-4; unclear D gene. In germline, CDR1 is SGHRS, CDR2 YFSETQ. V was clipped by 4 bases and J by 7 bases, with 8 bases between them. The CDR3 sequence is 12 residues long. The CDR3 loop is CASSIPGEKLFF. The CDR3 DNA reads TGCGCCAGCAGCATCCCAGGTGAAAAACTGTTTTTT.

This chain uses TRBV28 with TRBJ2-4, with 8 bases aligning to TRBD1. The germline CDR1 and CDR2 sequences are MDHEN and SYDVKM. The ends lost 3 bases at V and 0 bases at J; junction bases unmatched: 10. CDR3 length equals 18 residues. CDR3 sequence (DNA): TGTGCCAGCAGTTTCCCGGACAGGGTACCTCTAGCCAAAAACATTCAGTACTTC. Its protein is CASSFPDRVPLAKNIQYF.

The V gene is TRBV6-2 or TRBV6-3, the J gene TRBJ2-1; 8 bases match TRBD2. V shed 4 bases and J 8 bases; nucleotides not matched to a gene: 7. Looked up from germline, CDR1 is MNHEY and CDR2 is SVGEGT. The CDR3 totals 14 residues. DNA for the CDR3: TGTGCCAGCAGTTGTTTAGCGGGATATGATGAGCAGTTCTTC. It specifies CASSCLAGYDEQFF.

The V and J genes are TRBV29-1 and TRBJ2-3; 7 bases match TRBD2. CDR1 is SQVTM, CDR2 ANQGSEA, per germline. The CDR3 totals 15 residues. The J segment lost 5 bases and the V segment lost 0 bases, leaving 8 bases of the junction unmatched. CDR3 amino acids: CSVEDDGGWEDTQYF. The CDR3 nucleotides read TGCAGCGTTGAAGACGACGGGGGGTGGGAAGATACGCAGTATTTT.

The V call is TRBV7-2, the J call TRBJ2-3; D possibly corresponds to TRBD2 (7 bases). Trimming took off 10 bases at V and 4 bases at J, with 18 bases between the two ends. CDR3 length equals 14 residues. CDR1 is SGHTA, CDR2 FQGNSA, per germline. The CDR3 reads CANRLGGGSDTQYF. The CDR3, as DNA: TGTGCCAACCGATTGGGGGGGGGCTCAGATACGCAGTATTTT.